This T cell receptor beta chain was recorded in a study of response to subunit inactivated influenza vaccine. This clonotype was picked up a small number of times. MiXCR, applied by TCRdb to the RT-PCR reads, yields one record per CDR3 protein. This sample has 450,000 to 600,000 distinct CDR3 sequences, with around 8% found just once. The TCR was taken from a man aged 50-75 years who received an inactivated influenza vaccine. Sequenced material: PBMCs from blood, taken 23 months after vaccination.

The CDR3 DNA is TGTGCCAGCAGGCCCGGGGCTTTCACAGATACGCAGTATTTT. Protein sequence: CASRPGAFTDTQYF. This chain connects TRBV7-6 to TRBJ2-3, with D perhaps assigned TRBD1 or TRBD2 (5 bases each). CDR3 length equals 14 residues. Trimming took 6 bases from V and 2 from J, leaving 12 bases between them. Germline loops: CDR1 SGHVS, CDR2 FNYEAQ.